This T cell receptor beta chain derives from a study of CD8+ T cells in alopecia areata (dated by TCRdb to 2016 to 2018). Describing the broader study: The study used high-throughput TCRbeta sequencing to examine T cell clonal expansion in alopecia areata, in both the C3H/HeJ mouse model and human patients. On the human side, TCRbeta sequencing was run on scalp tissue and on sorted CD4+ and CD8+ peripheral blood T cells from healthy controls and from alopecia areata patients with either patchy or totalis/universalis disease. Scalp clonality was compared among normal scalp (n=4), patchy alopecia areata scalp (n=8), and alopecia totalis/universalis scalp (n=8). The RNA source kit depended on sample type: the PAXgene miRNA kit for fixed scalp, the miRNeasy kit for PBMCs, and the RNeasy kit for mouse skin. Amplification of TCRbeta CDR3 regions was done by immunoSEQ multiplex PCR using 35 Vbeta forward primers and 13 Jbeta reverse primers.

Study-level results and caveats: Shared TCR sequences between patients were less evident than in mice, which may be partly attributable to HLA diversity in the patient population. Lesional scalp, especially in alopecia totalis/universalis, showed higher clonality and more expanded CD8+ clones than normal scalp, suggesting antigenic drive. Unlike mouse skin, where gammadelta T cells dominate, normal human skin contains resident alphabeta T cells that get sequenced too, which complicates analysis of the scalp TCR repertoire.

In four to six patients from the biomarker study, CD4+ cells were sorted further to obtain CD25+CD127- cells. Peripheral blood and lesional scalp punch biopsies were obtained from patients with alopecia areata. PBMCs were isolated by density centrifugation and stained for CD3, CD4 and CD8, and CD4+ and CD8+ T cells were sorted on a FACSAria. Untreated alopecia areata patients were recruited as part of a multicenter biomarker study. Receptor libraries were prepared by the immunoSEQ multiplex PCR assay. To provide template for TCR sequencing, every sample had RNA extracted and reverse transcribed into cDNA. SuperScript III was used to make first-strand cDNA, primed with a 2:1 mix of oligo-dT and random hexamers. A synthetic immune receptor repertoire was used to measure amplification bias, and any remaining bias was corrected computationally. Processing in the source paper ran as follows. After raw reads were preprocessed to remove errors, the CDR3 was defined following IMGT conventions as running from the conserved cysteine to phenylalanine. Clonality was computed by normalizing Shannon entropy by log2 of the number of productive unique TCRs and subtracting the result from 1. Whether scalp clones were CD4 or CD8 was inferred by matching scalp TCRbeta sequences against CD4 and CD8 repertoires sorted from blood. Here the immuneACCESS table is served through TCRdb, limited to in-frame sequences with V and J called. Missing clones are a known gap in these copies; in checked studies unresolved V genes cover under half, and the rest lacks a known reason. That table supplies the V and J calls and clone size; D and trimming were determined from the DNA. Recorded for this sample are 30,000 to 40,000 clones; approximately 54% of them occurred a single time. Under 2% of the sample rests with the top ten.

A word on this clone: Its antigen is unknown. No clone much larger than this one lies a single base away; base qualities are absent.

The receptor comes from a human donor with alopecia areata. Sequencing was done on a sample of CD4+ Tregs sorted from blood.

At the DNA level, the sequence is TGTGCCAGCTCAATGACAGGGGAGATACGGGCTTTCTTT. Its protein is CASSMTGEIRAFF. The rearrangement combines TRBV18 with TRBJ1-1, and 8 junctional nucleotides match TRBD1. Reading from cysteine to phenylalanine, the CDR3 counts 13 amino acids. Only CDR3 DNA remains: 39 bases, in frame from the first base. V trim: 5 bases; J trim: 11 bases; unmatched bases: 10. Based on the germline V gene, the CDR1 and CDR2 sequences are KGHSH and LQKENI.